The present TCR beta chain was sequenced within a study of blood T cell repertoires in COVID-19. As for the study in general: PBMCs, B-cell-depleted T cells, or T cells were the source of the cDNA or gDNA that made up the material.

Participants were aged about 18 to 89 years from approximately 24 US areas. Participants' own reports of clinical history determined their cohort assignment. Within the 2 weeks before study entry, each person in the exposed group met a COVID-19 case. Using immunoSEQ multiplex PCR, the repertoire was profiled, and TCRdb retains in-frame clones only, with some absent. The data show fewer than 250,000 clones, around 90% seen once. Germline V CDR1 and CDR2: SGHKS, YYEKEE (reference sequence). The ends were cut back, 0 bases at V and 1 base at J, with 10 bases in the middle. The CDR3 sequence is 15 residues long.

Sequenced material: PBMCs or T cells enriched from blood (not recorded which). This TCR came from a man under 40 who had been exposed to COVID-19. The chain employs TRBV5-5 and TRBJ1-2; D remains unclear. The CDR3 nucleotides are TGTGCCAGCAGCTTGGGATCAGTCCTTAACTATGGCTACACCTTC. Amino acids: CASSLGSVLNYGYTF.